This TCR beta chain emerged from a study of blood T cell repertoires in COVID-19. Whole-study context: Acute and convalescent COVID-19 samples came from the United States, Italy and Spain. T cells, B-cell-depleted T cells, or PBMCs supplied cDNA or gDNA.

Original processing notes: For nucleated cells, counts were estimated from reference gene primer amplification. The data were produced by immunoSEQ multiplex PCR, yet TCRdb's version contains in-frame clones alone and is incomplete. V and J calls and clone size are given by that table; D and trimming were obtained from the DNA. Among tens of thousands of clones, more than 75% were seen once, and the ten largest hold roughly 12%. The V gene's germline CDR1 is SNHLY and CDR2 FYNNEI. The CDR3 spans 14 residues. V was trimmed by 6 bases and J by 0 bases, leaving 11 bases between them. Input material: peripheral blood. This TCR was recovered from a human donor in a cohort sampled during active COVID-19. The donor label of this sample is uncertain. This chain links TRBV2 with TRBJ1-2, with D perhaps matching TRBD1 (6 bases). The CDR3 sequence: CASRRTASNYGYTF. DNA for the CDR3: TGTGCCAGCAGGAGGACAGCATCTAACTATGGCTACACCTTC. The entire variable domain, with the rest obtained from reference TRBV2 and TRBJ1-2, is as follows: EPEVTQTPSHQVTQMGQEVILRCVPISNHLYFYWYRQILGQKVEFLVSFYNNEISEKSEIFDDQFSVERPDGSNFTLKIRSTKLEDSAMYFCASRRTASNYGYTFGSGTRLTVV.